The 24 T cell receptor beta chains listed next were all sequenced from one sample in a study of stem cell transplantation in POMP-related autoinflammatory disease. The table came from immunoSEQ multiplex PCR; TCRdb's copy has only in-frame clones and leaves some out. The sample holds some 30,000 clones, roughly 88% seen once. Sequences were derived from CD4+ T cells from PBMCs, sampled before stem cell transplantation. These receptors were taken from a human donor with POMP-related autoinflammation and immune dysregulation (PRAID).

This chain uses TRBV19 with TRBJ1-5; 9 positions match TRBD1. The junction had 5 bases not matched to a gene; V was cut back by 5 bases and J by 9 bases. In germline, CDR1 is LNHDA, CDR2 SQIVND (reference sequence). CDR3 length: 13 residues. The CDR3 bases are TGTGCCAGTAGTCGTGGACAGGGGTTGCCCCAGCATTTT. Its translation: CASSRGQGLPQHF.

The genes are TRBV5-1 and TRBJ2-3; D gene uncertain. Germline values: CDR1 SGHRS, CDR2 YFSETQ. The CDR3 is made up of 14 amino acids. Trimming left V 0 bases short and J 2 bases short, with 7 bases between. This CDR3 is CASSLAAYTDTQYF. Written as DNA, the CDR3 is TGCGCCAGCAGCTTGGCTGCTTACACAGATACGCAGTATTTT.

This chain links TRBV11-3 with TRBJ2-7; 7 positions match TRBD1. From germline, CDR1 is SGHNT and CDR2 YENEEA. Trimming removed 3 bases from V and 2 bases from J; junction bases left unmatched: 1. The CDR3 contains 13 residues. The chain's CDR3 is CASSLGQTYEQYF. CDR3 coding DNA: TGTGCCAGCAGCTTGGGACAGACCTACGAGCAGTACTTC.

The chain combines TRBV18 with TRBJ1-3, with D possibly TRBD1 on 5 matching bases. The germline gives CDR1 KGHSH, CDR2 LQKENI. The V gene lost 2 bases and the J gene lost 0 bases, with 8 bases spanning the gap. This CDR3 has 15 residues. The CDR3 loop is CASSPIDSSGNTIYF. The CDR3 bases are TGTGCCAGCTCACCAATAGACAGCTCTGGAAACACCATATATTTT.

This chain joins TRBV5-6 and TRBJ2-7; perhaps D is TRBD1 or TRBD2 (5 bases each). Germline values: CDR1 SGHDT, CDR2 YYEEEE. CDR3 length: 16 amino acids. V was pared by 3 bases and J by 1 base, with 17 bases between. The CDR3 protein is CASSSPGRYPSYEQYF. CDR3 DNA sequence: TGTGCCAGCAGCTCCCCGGGGCGTTACCCATCCTACGAGCAGTACTTC.

V usage is TRBV27 and J usage is TRBJ2-5, with 7 bases lining up with TRBD2. Trimming removed 5 bases from V and 1 base from J; junction bases left unmatched: 1. CDR3 length: 13 residues. The V gene's germline CDR1 is MNHEY and CDR2 SMNVEV (reference sequence). CDR3 nucleotides: TGTGCCAGCAGTAGACTAGCCCAAGAGACCCAGTACTTC. Its translation: CASSRLAQETQYF.

This clone was seen once. The V and J genes are TRBV4-1 and TRBJ2-5; D could derive from TRBD1 or TRBD2 (5 bases each). V was pared by 0 bases and J by 4 bases, with 12 bases between. Germline CDR1 and CDR2: MGHRA and YSYEKL. This CDR3 region has 15 residues. The CDR3 reads CASSQESRGRETQYF. Here the CDR3 DNA reads TGCGCCAGCAGCCAAGAATCGAGGGGACGAGAGACCCAGTACTTC.

V usage is TRBV4-1 and J usage is TRBJ2-1; perhaps TRBD1 as D (5 bases). V was clipped by 6 bases and J by 7 bases, with 16 bases between them. Germline CDR1 reads MGHRA; CDR2 reads YSYEKL. The CDR3 is 14 residues long. The CDR3 coding sequence is TGCGCCAGCAGTGCCGAAGGGGCCGGGAATGAGCAGTTCTTC. This codes for CASSAEGAGNEQFF.

The chain joins TRBV29-1 to TRBJ2-1, with a weak D call TRBD2 (6 bases). V shed 5 bases and J shed 10 bases, with 18 bases lying between them. The CDR3 runs to 13 residues. Germline V CDR1 and CDR2: SQVTM, ANQGSEA. This CDR3 is CSVTGTSVGEQFF. CDR3 DNA sequence: TGCAGCGTTACCGGGACTTCCGTCGGAGAGCAGTTCTTC.

The genes are TRBV15 and TRBJ2-5; D gene unclear. Germline V lookup: CDR1 LNHNV, CDR2 YYDKDF (reference sequence). This CDR3 contains 13 residues. V was shortened by 1 base and J by 5 bases, with 8 bases between the two germline ends. CDR3 sequence: CATSRVVEETQYF. The DNA for the CDR3 is TGTGCCACCAGCAGAGTGGTGGAGGAGACCCAGTACTTC.

The V call is TRBV7-2, the J call TRBJ1-4, with 8 bases that match TRBD1. CDR3 size: 14 residues. CDR1 SGHTA and CDR2 FQGNSA come from the germline V gene. The junction had 8 bases not matched to a gene; V was cut back by 6 bases and J by 8 bases. The CDR3 DNA sequence: TGTGCCAGCAGATCTCAGGGGGCGCAAGAAAAACTGTTTTTT. As protein: CASRSQGAQEKLFF.

The gene calls are TRBV2 and TRBJ2-7; 14 bases are shared with TRBD2. Germline V CDR1 and CDR2: SNHLY, FYNNEI. Trimming cost V 3 bases and J 6 bases; bases outside gene matches: 4. This CDR3 has 15 residues. The CDR3 nucleotides are TGTGCCAGCAGTGAGAATGGACTAGCGGGGGGCGAGCAGTACTTC. It translates to CASSENGLAGGEQYF.

This clone was recorded once. This chain connects TRBV2 to TRBJ2-2; 10 bases line up with TRBD1. Per the germline V gene, CDR1 is SNHLY and CDR2 is FYNNEI. The CDR3 spans 15 residues. Trimming took 5 bases from V and 7 from J; bases not matched to a gene: 7. The CDR3 nucleotides read TGTGCCAGCAGTAGGAGGACAGGGGGGTTCGGGGAGCTGTTTTTT. It encodes CASSRRTGGFGELFF.

The CDR3 is CASSEGQGSDTQYF. The CDR3 nucleotides read TGTGCCAGCAGCGAAGGACAGGGATCAGATACGCAGTATTTT. The J gene is TRBJ2-3, the V gene TRBV5-4; 8 bases are shared with TRBD1. Germline CDR1 SGHNT, CDR2 YYREEE (reference sequence). V lost 4 bases to trimming and J lost 4 bases; unmatched junction nucleotides: 5. This CDR3 comprises 14 residues.

This clone has a single count. V is TRBV6-5 and J is TRBJ1-2; 8 bases fit TRBD1. V lost 4 bases and J lost 4; bases outside the gene matches: 8. The CDR3 is 15 amino acids. Germline CDR1 MNHEY, CDR2 SVGAGI. The chain's CDR3 is CASSSTGVDSYGYTF. As DNA, the CDR3 is TGTGCCAGCAGTTCGACAGGGGTTGATAGCTATGGCTACACCTTC.

The sample holds one count of this clone. The rearrangement joins TRBV29-1 to TRBJ1-1, with D perhaps matching TRBD1 (6 bases). Per germline, CDR1 SQVTM and CDR2 ANQGSEA. Trimming took 4 bases from V and 1 from J, leaving 13 bases between them. This CDR3 has 14 amino acids. The CDR3 DNA is TGCAGCGTTGGGACAGCCCCTTCGAACACTGAAGCTTTCTTT. Translating it yields CSVGTAPSNTEAFF.

The genes are TRBV7-8 and TRBJ1-2, with D perhaps matching TRBD1 (6 bases). The germline CDR1 and CDR2 sequences are SGHVS and FQNEAQ. The ends were cut back, 0 bases at V and 8 bases at J, with 10 bases in the middle. The CDR3 sequence is 13 residues long. CDR3 sequence (DNA): TGTGCCAGCAGCTTAGCGAGCAGGGGCGGCTACACCTTC. This translates into CASSLASRGGYTF.

J is TRBJ1-1 and V is TRBV5-1, with D possibly TRBD1 on 5 matching bases. The CDR3 is made up of 16 amino acids. The V end lost 5 bases, the J end lost 3 bases, and 20 bases lay between the germline ends. Per germline, CDR1 SGHRS and CDR2 YFSETQ. The CDR3 DNA is TGCGCCAGCAGTTTCGACGGGGGTACGGATGACACTGAAGCTTTCTTT. It encodes CASSFDGGTDDTEAFF.

The chain is built from TRBV2 and TRBJ2-2; 7 positions match TRBD2. V lost 3 bases and J lost 5; bases outside the gene matches: 6. Germline values: CDR1 SNHLY, CDR2 FYNNEI. CDR3 length equals 15 residues. As DNA, the CDR3 is TGTGCCAGCAGTGAGCGGGAGTTGGTTACCGGGGAGCTGTTTTTT. Encoded protein: CASSERELVTGELFF.

V is TRBV11-1 and J is TRBJ2-5; unclear D gene. The length of the CDR3 is 13 residues. The V and J ends lost 3 bases and 2 bases respectively, with 7 bases between them. Germline CDR1 reads SGHAT; CDR2 reads FQDESV (reference sequence). The CDR3 DNA sequence: TGTGCCAGCAGCTTTCGTTTACAAGAGACCCAGTACTTC. Protein sequence: CASSFRLQETQYF.

V gene TRBV27 combines with J gene TRBJ1-2, with TRBD1 as a possible D gene (5 bases). The CDR3 has 14 amino acids. Germline CDR1 is MNHEY and CDR2 is SMNVEV (reference sequence). V lost 2 bases and J lost 3, with 10 bases in between. CDR3 nucleotide sequence: TGTGCCAGCAGTTTAGGGGGATGGGACTATGGCTACACCTTC. Translating it yields CASSLGGWDYGYTF.

V gene TRBV21-1 combines with J gene TRBJ2-1; no check of the table's D call, TRBD1, against the DNA was made. TRBV21-1 is a listed pseudogene. The CDR3 runs to 14 residues. Here the CDR3 DNA reads TGTGCCAAAATCGGGGGACAGGGAGGCAATGAGCAGTTCTTC. It translates to CAKIGGQGGNEQFF.

This chain links TRBV5-1 with TRBJ2-7; TRBD2 matches at 11 bases. V lost 4 bases, J lost 2 bases, and 5 bases stayed unmatched. The CDR3 contains 15 residues. Germline lookup yields CDR1 SGHRS and CDR2 YFSETQ. The CDR3 sequence is CASSVLAGGPYEQYF. DNA of the CDR3: TGCGCCAGCAGCGTCCTAGCGGGAGGCCCCTACGAGCAGTACTTC.

The chain uses TRBV7-7 and TRBJ2-2; no firm D call. From germline, CDR1 is SSHAT and CDR2 FNYEAQ (reference sequence). This CDR3 is built from 14 residues. Trimming stripped 5 bases from V and 6 bases from J, with 13 bases between. The CDR3, as DNA: TGTGCCAGCAGCCCTGGGCGTAACGCCGGGGAGCTGTTTTTT. Translated, it gives CASSPGRNAGELFF.